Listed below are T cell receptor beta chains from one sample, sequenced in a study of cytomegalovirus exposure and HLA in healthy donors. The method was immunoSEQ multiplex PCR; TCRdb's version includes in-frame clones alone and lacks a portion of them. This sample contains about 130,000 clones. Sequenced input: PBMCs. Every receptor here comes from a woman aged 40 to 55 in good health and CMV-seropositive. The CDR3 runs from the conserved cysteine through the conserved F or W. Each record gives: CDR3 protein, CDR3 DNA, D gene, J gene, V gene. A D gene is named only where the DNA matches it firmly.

CASSLWSRGPSLAKNIQYF TGTGCCAGCAGTTTATGGTCCAGGGGACCTTCACTAGCCAAAAACATTCAGTACTTC NA TRBJ2-4 TRBV28
CASSTLDGSSGMFGTGELFF TGTGCCAGCAGCACCCTAGACGGGAGTAGCGGGATGTTTGGGACCGGGGAGCTGTTTTTT TRBD2 TRBJ2-2 TRBV9
CATLDSHPDQPQHF TGTGCCACTCTAGACAGTCACCCCGATCAGCCCCAGCATTTT NA TRBJ1-5 TRBV19
CAISEPLAGKTDTQYF TGTGCCATCAGTGAACCGCTAGCGGGGAAGACAGATACGCAGTATTTT TRBD2 TRBJ2-3 TRBV10-3
CASSGSGAAKNIQYF TGTGCCAGCAGTGGCAGCGGGGCGGCCAAAAACATTCAGTACTTC TRBD2 TRBJ2-4 TRBV28
CAWNRGIYEQYF TGTGCCTGGAATAGGGGAATATACGAGCAGTACTTC NA TRBJ2-7 TRBV30
CASSYGGNIQYF TGTGCCAGCAGCTACGGGGGAAACATTCAGTACTTC NA TRBJ2-4 TRBV11-2
CASSLGTPYEQYF TGCGCCAGCAGCCTCGGGACACCCTACGAGCAGTACTTC NA TRBJ2-7 TRBV5-1
CASSPLTGQAEQFF TGTGCCAGCAGTCCCCTGACAGGTCAGGCGGAGCAGTTCTTC NA TRBJ2-1 TRBV6-1
CASSLRVYEQYF TGTGCCAGCAGTTTACGGGTCTACGAGCAGTACTTC NA TRBJ2-7 TRBV28
CASSDKQGEGITDTQYF TGTGCCAGCAGCGACAAGCAAGGGGAAGGAATCACAGATACGCAGTATTTT NA TRBJ2-3 TRBV9
CASRSRQSNEKLFF TGTGCAAGTCGCAGTCGACAGTCTAATGAAAAACTGTTTTTT NA TRBJ1-4 TRBV12-2
CASSLEPPPSPPGELFF TGCGCCAGCAGCTTGGAGCCCCCCCCTAGCCCCCCCGGGGAGCTGTTTTTT NA TRBJ2-2 TRBV5-1
CASRRTGTRETQYF TGTGCCAGCAGGCGGACAGGGACTCGAGAGACCCAGTACTTC TRBD1 TRBJ2-5 TRBV11-2
CSARDRGEQFF TGCAGTGCTAGAGATCGAGGAGAGCAGTTCTTC NA TRBJ2-1 TRBV20-1
CASKEREDNEQFF TGTGCCAGCAAGGAGCGGGAGGACAATGAGCAGTTCTTC TRBD2 TRBJ2-1 TRBV2
CASSWGDTGELFF TGTGCCAGCAGCTGGGGGGACACCGGGGAGCTGTTTTTT NA TRBJ2-2 TRBV7-9
CASSLSTYEQYF TGTGCCAGCAGCTTATCAACCTACGAGCAGTACTTC NA TRBJ2-7 TRBV7-2
CATSREKGGYNEQFF TGTGCCACCAGCAGAGAAAAAGGGGGCTACAATGAGCAGTTCTTC NA TRBJ2-1 TRBV15
CASSPLSRTAGLEQYF TGTGCCAGCTCACCACTTTCCAGGACAGCCGGGCTCGAGCAGTACTTC NA TRBJ2-7 TRBV18
CASSVGRLAGAYEQYF TGTGCCAGCAGCGTAGGTAGACTAGCGGGAGCCTACGAGCAGTACTTC TRBD2 TRBJ2-7 TRBV9
CSARDTRFSDEQFF TGCAGCGCCCGGGACACAAGGTTCTCGGATGAGCAGTTCTTC NA TRBJ2-1 TRBV29-1